This record looks at one T cell receptor (beta chain) sequence and its context. Its specificity is not known. The record originates from a study of PD-1 blockade in classical Hodgkin lymphoma. Study conclusions and caveats: A reduction in baseline TCR diversity was reportedly seen in newly diagnosed patients relative to healthy donors.

Time point defined: cycle 4 day 1 (C4D1), after more than five weeks of nivolumab. The patients all showed relapse after autologous stem cell transplantation, while their brentuximab vedotin exposure varied. Through magnetic negative selection, CD8+ T cells were separated from PBMCs that had been thawed. This table comes from immunoSEQ multiplex PCR, and its TCRdb copy is limited to in-frame clones, with some not included. The sample has roughly 11,000 clones, about 85% seen once. The V end was cut by 5 bases, the J end by 1 base, with 12 bases between. Germline V gives CDR1 SEHNR, CDR2 FQNEAQ (reference sequence). The CDR3 length is 14 residues.

This receptor was obtained from a human donor with classical Hodgkin lymphoma. The donor label of this sample is uncertain. The genes are TRBV7-9 and TRBJ2-7, with D unclear. The specimen comprised CD8+ T cells from blood, sampled before the fourth cycle of nivolumab. CDR3 amino acids: CASSPTGGSYEQYF. The CDR3 DNA is TGTGCCAGCAGCCCTACCGGTGGGTCCTACGAGCAGTACTTC.